A selection of T cell receptor beta chains follows, all from one sample in a study of OX40 agonist ivuxolimab in advanced cancers. Sequencing used immunoSEQ multiplex PCR; TCRdb keeps in-frame clones, though not all of them. The sample shows some 48,000 clones, around four fifths of them seen only once. The source was CD4+ or CD8+ T cells sorted from blood, collected in a trial of the OX40 agonist ivuxolimab. Receptor source: an adult with an advanced solid tumor such as melanoma, head and neck, liver or kidney cancer. Each CDR3 is given with its conserved first and last residue. The order of the fields is CDR3 DNA, CDR3 protein, V gene, J gene, D gene. A D gene is named only where the DNA matches it firmly.

DNA: TGCGCCAGCAGCCACGGAAACACCGGGGAGCTGTTTTTT; CDR3: CASSHGNTGELFF; V: TRBV4-1; J: TRBJ2-2; D: NA
DNA: TGTGCCTGGAGCCTTATCCCTAGCAATGAGCAGTTCTTC; CDR3: CAWSLIPSNEQFF; V: TRBV30; J: TRBJ2-1; D: NA
DNA: TGTGCCAGCAGCTCCCCTCGCAAAAACATTCAGTACTTC; CDR3: CASSSPRKNIQYF; V: TRBV13; J: TRBJ2-4; D: NA
DNA: TGTGCCAGCAGCTTAGGAGGGACAGATGGATATGGCTACACCTTC; CDR3: CASSLGGTDGYGYTF; V: TRBV7-6; J: TRBJ1-2; D: TRBD1
DNA: TGTGCCAGCAGCGGGTTTTCCGGGGAGCTGTTTTTT; CDR3: CASSGFSGELFF; V: TRBV9; J: TRBJ2-2; D: NA
DNA: TGTGCCAGCAGCTTAACTGTTCGGGGCTCCCAGTACTTC; CDR3: CASSLTVRGSQYF; V: TRBV7-3; J: TRBJ2-5; D: NA
DNA: TGTGCCAGCAGTCAGACAGGGAATGAGCAGTTCTTC; CDR3: CASSQTGNEQFF; V: TRBV27; J: TRBJ2-1; D: TRBD1
DNA: TGTGCCAGCAGTGAATATTCGAACAGGGGTGGCTACACCTTC; CDR3: CASSEYSNRGGYTF; V: TRBV25-1; J: TRBJ1-2; D: TRBD1
DNA: TGTGCCAGCAGCTCTGTTGGGGAGAGCTCCTACAATGAGCAGTTCTTC; CDR3: CASSSVGESSYNEQFF; V: TRBV13; J: TRBJ2-1; D: NA
DNA: TGTGCCAGCAGCCATCTGCGGGACGGGACCTACGAGCAGTACTTC; CDR3: CASSHLRDGTYEQYF; V: TRBV28; J: TRBJ2-7; D: NA
DNA: TGTGCCAGCCGGCAGACAGGGGGCGAGTTCGTCCCTGAAGCTTTCTTT; CDR3: CASRQTGGEFVPEAFF; V: TRBV28; J: TRBJ1-1; D: TRBD1
DNA: TGCGCCAGCAGCCAGGGTGGGGGGACTACTGGGGCCAACGTCCTGACTTTC; CDR3: CASSQGGGTTGANVLTF; V: TRBV4-1; J: TRBJ2-6; D: TRBD2
DNA: TGTGCCAGCAGCGGGACAGTTTCCTACGAGCAGTACTTC; CDR3: CASSGTVSYEQYF; V: TRBV5-4; J: TRBJ2-7; D: TRBD1
DNA: TGTGCCAGCAGTTTATCAGGCGGGGTGAATGAAAAACTGTTTTTT; CDR3: CASSLSGGVNEKLFF; V: TRBV27; J: TRBJ1-4; D: NA
DNA: TGTGCCAGCAGCACCTCTACTTCTCTCTTGGGCTACACCTTC; CDR3: CASSTSTSLLGYTF; V: TRBV9; J: TRBJ1-2; D: NA
DNA: TGTGCCAGCAGCTTCACAGCCACTCTAGTGTTGGAACGTGGCACAGATACGCAGTATTTT; CDR3: CASSFTATLVLERGTDTQYF; V: TRBV7-8; J: TRBJ2-3; D: NA
DNA: TGTGCCAGCGGGGATCCAACTAATGAAAAACTGTTTTTT; CDR3: CASGDPTNEKLFF; V: TRBV6-5; J: TRBJ1-4; D: NA
DNA: TGTGCCAGCAGCGACTTCGGAGGCTACGAGCAGTACTTC; CDR3: CASSDFGGYEQYF; V: TRBV6-5; J: TRBJ2-7; D: NA
DNA: TGTGCCTGGAGTGCCGTACAGGGGAGCGAGCAGTACTTC; CDR3: CAWSAVQGSEQYF; V: TRBV30; J: TRBJ2-7; D: TRBD1
DNA: TGTGCCAGCAGCCCGTTTCCCTCTGGAAACACCATATATTTT; CDR3: CASSPFPSGNTIYF; V: TRBV27; J: TRBJ1-3; D: NA
DNA: TGTGCCAGCATGGGAGATGGCTACACCTTC; CDR3: CASMGDGYTF; V: TRBV6-6; J: TRBJ1-2; D: NA
DNA: TGTGCCAGTAGTTTGACAGGAACCGGGGAGCTGTTTTTT; CDR3: CASSLTGTGELFF; V: TRBV19; J: TRBJ2-2; D: NA
DNA: TGTGCTAGTGGATCCGGGAGGTTCAATGAGCAGTTCTTC; CDR3: CASGSGRFNEQFF; V: TRBV12-5; J: TRBJ2-1; D: TRBD2